This T cell receptor beta chain was retrieved from a study of cytomegalovirus exposure and HLA in healthy donors. Whole-study results and caveats: Later analysis identified a missense DCLRE1C variant that was linked to TCR beta V- and J-gene trimming. An ancestry cluster, one associated with Asian ancestry, reportedly showed fewer N-insertions than the approximately 650-donor mean in a later analysis. It was likely that a cluster of highly shared sequence variants was a sequencing artifact. Being indistinguishable, some V segments were excluded, TRBV6-2 and TRBV6-3 among them.

It was with 60 Vbeta and 13 Jbeta primers that the PCR ran. The assay was immunoSEQ multiplex PCR, and TCRdb's table has in-frame clones only and misses some. The sample carries about 150,000 clones, approximately 81% recorded once. The trim removed 5 bases at V and 1 base at J, leaving 2 bases unmatched. The length of the CDR3 is 15 residues. Germline CDR1 is SEHNR and CDR2 is FQNEAQ (reference sequence). A word on this clone: Its specificity is unknown.

The chain links TRBV7-9 to TRBJ2-7; 13 nucleotides line up with TRBD2. The TCR comes from a man in his late teens or twenties in good health and CMV-seronegative. Specimen: PBMCs. CDR3 residues: CASSGLAGDSYEQYF. The CDR3 DNA reads as TGTGCCAGCAGCGGACTAGCGGGGGATTCCTACGAGCAGTACTTC.